The 14 T cell receptor beta chains listed next were all sequenced from one sample in a study of T cells expressing NK-cell markers. TCRdb re-called the 5' RACE reads and catalogs CDR3 proteins one per entry, DNA excluded. Across 350,000 to 400,000 distinct CDR3 sequences, the top ten clones capture about 10% of the sample. The sample comprised blood T cells: a sorted CD56 or NKG2C T cell subset, CD4+ or CD8+ T cells, or bulk PBMC T cells (not recorded which). These receptors originate from a woman aged 45-65 years in good health.

This chain connects TRBV27 to TRBJ2-3; TCRdb's D call, TRBD2, is unchecked because there is no DNA. Germline CDR1 and CDR2: MNHEY and SMNVEV (reference sequence). The CDR3 spans 13 residues. The CDR3 protein is CASSPQDFGAQYF.

The rearrangement links TRBV6-5 to TRBJ2-7. Germline V gene data show CDR1 as MNHEY and CDR2 as SVGAGI. The CDR3 is 13 residues long. The CDR3 sequence is CASTRGVTYEQYF.

The rearrangement uses TRBV18 and TRBJ2-5. The V gene's germline CDR1 is KGHSH and CDR2 LQKENI. The CDR3 extends over 12 amino acids. This CDR3 reads CASSGRQETQYF.

The chain has TRBV15 and TRBJ1-1. Germline-derived CDR1 and CDR2 are LNHNV and YYDKDF (reference sequence). The CDR3 loop spans 13 amino acids. CDR3 in amino acids: CATSRERGTEAFF.

This chain uses TRBV5-5 with TRBJ2-7; TCRdb outputs TRBD1, but without DNA this stays unchecked. This CDR3 has 14 residues. The germline CDR1 and CDR2 sequences are SGHKS and YYEKEE (reference sequence). CDR3 sequence reads: CASSQGQISYEQYF.

The chain recombines TRBV27 with TRBJ1-4; TCRdb gives TRBD1 as the D gene, but with no DNA this cannot be confirmed. In germline, CDR1 is MNHEY, CDR2 SMNVEV (reference sequence). The CDR3 contains 14 residues. This CDR3 reads CASSPYGTNEKLFF.

The chain couples TRBV12-3 or TRBV12-4 to TRBJ2-1; no DNA is available, so the TRBD2 call from TCRdb remains unchecked. CDR3 length: 15 amino acids. This chain's CDR3 is CASSIGLAIRNEQFF.

This chain connects TRBV5-6 to TRBJ2-7. The CDR3 loop spans 15 amino acids. CDR1 and CDR2 (germline): SGHDT, YYEEEE. The chain's CDR3 is CASSLGRTGPYEQYF.

This chain joins TRBV6-1 and TRBJ1-5. The CDR3 loop spans 12 amino acids. Germline V lookup: CDR1 MNHNS, CDR2 SASEGT. CDR3 region: CASSDWSQPQHF.

The CDR3 here is CASSSYLPQFTEAFF. The chain uses TRBV7-9 and TRBJ1-1. Germline V lookup: CDR1 SEHNR, CDR2 FQNEAQ (reference sequence). The CDR3 spans 15 residues.

This chain connects TRBV5-1 to TRBJ2-1. CDR3 size: 13 residues. In germline, CDR1 is SGHRS, CDR2 YFSETQ. CDR3 loop: CASSLGNSNEQFF.

The genes are TRBV2 and TRBJ1-1. Germline V gene sequence: CDR1 SNHLY, CDR2 FYNNEI. CDR3 size: 12 residues. This CDR3 reads CASSEIGVEAFF. Complete variable domain (other parts from reference TRBV2 and TRBJ1-1): EPEVTQTPSHQVTQMGQEVILRCVPISNHLYFYWYRQILGQKVEFLVSFYNNEISEKSEIFDDQFSVERPDGSNFTLKIRSTKLEDSAMYFCASSEIGVEAFFGQGTRLTVV.

The chain is built from TRBV20-1 and TRBJ2-1. The CDR3 spans 15 residues. Germline V gene lookup returns CDR1 DFQATT and CDR2 SNEGSKA (reference sequence). CDR3 sequence reads: CSASSLSFSYNEQFF.

The chain uses TRBV7-8 and TRBJ1-5. Germline CDR1 reads SGHVS; CDR2 reads FQNEAQ. There are 16 residues in the CDR3. The CDR3 region is CASSQRRTNSNQPQHF.